Listed here is a single T cell receptor (beta chain). The antigen is undetermined. Trimming stripped 0 bases from V and 2 bases from J, with 6 bases between. There are 13 residues in the CDR3. Per the germline V gene, CDR1 is DFQATT and CDR2 is SNEGSKA (reference sequence). The data belong to a study of T cell repertoires in cytomegalovirus infection. In the study overall: Public TCR beta signatures were indicative of both CMV infection and a matching HLA type. Study findings and constraints: Across the ex vivo response, the dominant clonotypes were HLA-C-restricted CMV-specific TCR beta clonotypes.

TCRdb reprocessed the reads with MiXCR, giving one entry per CDR3 protein. The sample lists around 310,000 distinct CDR3 sequences; roughly 15% were seen once. Source material: PBMCs. The source of this sequence is a human donor in good health (CMV status not recorded). Some clones in this sample may be carry-over from other donors' samples. The chain has TRBV20-1 and TRBJ2-3; perhaps TRBD2 as D (6 bases). The CDR3 spells CSAREGLTDTQYF. The CDR3 nucleotides are TGCAGTGCTAGAGAGGGACTCACAGATACGCAGTATTTT.